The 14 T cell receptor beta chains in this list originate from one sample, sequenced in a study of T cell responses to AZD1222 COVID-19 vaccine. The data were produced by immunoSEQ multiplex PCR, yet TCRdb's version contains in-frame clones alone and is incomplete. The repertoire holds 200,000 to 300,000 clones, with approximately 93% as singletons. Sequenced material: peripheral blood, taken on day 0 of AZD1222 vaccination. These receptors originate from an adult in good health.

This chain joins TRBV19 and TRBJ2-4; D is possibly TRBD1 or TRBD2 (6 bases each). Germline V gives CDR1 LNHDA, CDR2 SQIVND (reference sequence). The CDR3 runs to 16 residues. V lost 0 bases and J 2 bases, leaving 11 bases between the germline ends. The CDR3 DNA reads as TGTGCCAGTAGTATAGAGTTAGGGGGGCCCAAAAACATTCAGTACTTC. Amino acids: CASSIELGGPKNIQYF.

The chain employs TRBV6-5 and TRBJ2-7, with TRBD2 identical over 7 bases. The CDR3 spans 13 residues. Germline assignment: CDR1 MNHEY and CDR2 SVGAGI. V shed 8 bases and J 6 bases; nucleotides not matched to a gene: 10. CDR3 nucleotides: TGTGCCAGCTGCCGGTTGGGGGGGGGCGAGCAGTACTTC. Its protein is CASCRLGGGEQYF.

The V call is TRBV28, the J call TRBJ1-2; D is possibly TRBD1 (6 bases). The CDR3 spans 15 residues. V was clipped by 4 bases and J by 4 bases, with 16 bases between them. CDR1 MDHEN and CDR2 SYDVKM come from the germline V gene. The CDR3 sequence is CASSSLDRTLYGYTF. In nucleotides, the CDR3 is TGTGCCAGCAGTTCGCTCGACAGGACCCTCTATGGCTACACCTTC.

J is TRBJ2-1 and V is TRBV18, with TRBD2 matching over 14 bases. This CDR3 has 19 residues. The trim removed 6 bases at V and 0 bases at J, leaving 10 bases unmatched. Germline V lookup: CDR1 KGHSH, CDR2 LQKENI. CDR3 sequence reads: CASSLRLAGGSSSYNEQFF. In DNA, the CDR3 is TGTGCCAGCTCTCTCCGACTAGCGGGAGGGTCGAGCTCCTACAATGAGCAGTTCTTC.

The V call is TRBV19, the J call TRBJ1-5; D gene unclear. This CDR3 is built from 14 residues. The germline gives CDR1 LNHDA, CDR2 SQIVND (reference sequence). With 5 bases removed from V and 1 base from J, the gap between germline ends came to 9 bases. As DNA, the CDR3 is TGTGCCAGTAGTTCTCAGGACAGCAATCAGCCCCAGCATTTT. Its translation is CASSSQDSNQPQHF. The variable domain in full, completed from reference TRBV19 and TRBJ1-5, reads DGGITQSPKYLFRKEGQNVTLSCEQNLNHDAMYWYRQDPGQGLRLIYYSQIVNDFQKGDIAEGYSVSREKKESFPLTVTSAQKNPTAFYLCASSSQDSNQPQHFGDGTRLSIL.

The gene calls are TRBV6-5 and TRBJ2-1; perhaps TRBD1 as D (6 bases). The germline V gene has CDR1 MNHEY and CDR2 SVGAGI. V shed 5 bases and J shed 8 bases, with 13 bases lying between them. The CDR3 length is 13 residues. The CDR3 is CASSPPDSYEQFF. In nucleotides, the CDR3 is TGTGCCAGCAGTCCTCCGGACAGCTATGAGCAGTTCTTC.

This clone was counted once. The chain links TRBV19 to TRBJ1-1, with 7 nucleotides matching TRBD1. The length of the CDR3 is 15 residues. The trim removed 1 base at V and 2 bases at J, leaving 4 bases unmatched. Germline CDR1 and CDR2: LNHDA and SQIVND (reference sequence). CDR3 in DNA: TGTGCCAGTAGTATAGCGGCAGGGGGTAACACTGAAGCTTTCTTT. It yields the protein CASSIAAGGNTEAFF.

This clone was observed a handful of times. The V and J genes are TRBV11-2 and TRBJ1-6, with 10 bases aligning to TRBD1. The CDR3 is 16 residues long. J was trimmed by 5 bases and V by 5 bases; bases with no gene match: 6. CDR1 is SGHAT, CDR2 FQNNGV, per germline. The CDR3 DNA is TGTGCCAGCAGCCTGGCGGGACAGGGGAATAATTCACCCCTCCACTTT. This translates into CASSLAGQGNNSPLHF.

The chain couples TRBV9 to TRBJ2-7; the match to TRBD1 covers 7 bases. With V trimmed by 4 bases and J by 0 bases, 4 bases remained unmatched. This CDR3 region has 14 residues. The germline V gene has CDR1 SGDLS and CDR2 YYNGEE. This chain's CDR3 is CASSTGQTSYEQYF. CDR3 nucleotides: TGTGCCAGCAGCACGGGACAGACCTCCTACGAGCAGTACTTC. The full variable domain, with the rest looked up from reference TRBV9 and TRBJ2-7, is DSGVTQTPKHLITATGQRVTLRCSPRSGDLSVYWYQQSLDQGLQFLIQYYNGEERAKGNILERFSAQQFPDLHSELNLSSLELGDSALYFCASSTGQTSYEQYFGPGTRLTVT.

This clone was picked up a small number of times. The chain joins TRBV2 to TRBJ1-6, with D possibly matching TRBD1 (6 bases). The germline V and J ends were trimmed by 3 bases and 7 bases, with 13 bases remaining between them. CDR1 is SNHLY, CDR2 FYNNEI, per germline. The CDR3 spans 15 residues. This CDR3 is CASSDTGGLNSPLHF. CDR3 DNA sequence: TGTGCCAGCAGTGATACGGGGGGGCTCAATTCACCCCTCCACTTT.

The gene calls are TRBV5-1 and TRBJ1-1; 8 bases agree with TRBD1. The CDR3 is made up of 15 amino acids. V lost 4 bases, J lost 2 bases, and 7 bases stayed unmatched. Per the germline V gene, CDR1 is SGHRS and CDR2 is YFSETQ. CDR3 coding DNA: TGCGCCAGCAGCAGAGACCAGGGGGCTAACACTGAAGCTTTCTTT. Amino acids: CASSRDQGANTEAFF. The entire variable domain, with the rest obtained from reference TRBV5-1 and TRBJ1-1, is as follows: KAGVTQTPRYLIKTRGQQVTLSCSPISGHRSVSWYQQTPGQGLQFLFEYFSETQRNKGNFPGRFSGRQFSNSRSEMNVSTLELGDSALYLCASSRDQGANTEAFFGQGTRLTVV.

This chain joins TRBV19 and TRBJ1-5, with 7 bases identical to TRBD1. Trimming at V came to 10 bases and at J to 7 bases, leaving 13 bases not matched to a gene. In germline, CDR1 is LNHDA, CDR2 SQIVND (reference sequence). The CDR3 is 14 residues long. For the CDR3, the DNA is TGTGCCACCACAAACTGGGCAGGGGGACAGCCCCAGCATTTT. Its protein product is CATTNWAGGQPQHF.

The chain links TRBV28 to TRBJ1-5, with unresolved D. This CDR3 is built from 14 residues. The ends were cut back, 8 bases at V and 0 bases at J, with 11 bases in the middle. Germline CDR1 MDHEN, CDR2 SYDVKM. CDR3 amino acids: CASHLPYSNQPQHF. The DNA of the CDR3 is TGTGCCAGCCATCTCCCCTATAGCAATCAGCCCCAGCATTTT.

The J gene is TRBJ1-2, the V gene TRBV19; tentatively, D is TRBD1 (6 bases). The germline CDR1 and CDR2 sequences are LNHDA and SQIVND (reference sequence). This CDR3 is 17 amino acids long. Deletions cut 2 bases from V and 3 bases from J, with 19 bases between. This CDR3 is CASSINLGQAGDYGYTF. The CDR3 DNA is TGTGCCAGTAGTATAAACCTCGGGCAAGCAGGGGACTATGGCTACACCTTC. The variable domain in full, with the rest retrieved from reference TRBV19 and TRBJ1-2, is DGGITQSPKYLFRKEGQNVTLSCEQNLNHDAMYWYRQDPGQGLRLIYYSQIVNDFQKGDIAEGYSVSREKKESFPLTVTSAQKNPTAFYLCASSINLGQAGDYGYTFGSGTRLTVV.